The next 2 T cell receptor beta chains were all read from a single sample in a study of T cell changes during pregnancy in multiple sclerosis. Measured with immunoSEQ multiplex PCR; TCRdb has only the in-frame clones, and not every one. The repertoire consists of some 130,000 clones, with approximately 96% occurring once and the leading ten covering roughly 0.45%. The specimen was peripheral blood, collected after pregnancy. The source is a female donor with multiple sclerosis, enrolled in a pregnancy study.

For the CDR3, the DNA is TGCGCCAGCAGCCAAGAAACCGGGACTGCTTCCTACGAGCAGTACTTC. This sequence encodes CASSQETGTASYEQYF. The genes are TRBV4-1 and TRBJ2-7; a weak D match, TRBD2 (6 bases). This CDR3 region has 16 residues. Germline CDR1 reads MGHRA; CDR2 reads YSYEKL. The V and J ends lost 0 bases and 1 base respectively, with 13 bases between them.

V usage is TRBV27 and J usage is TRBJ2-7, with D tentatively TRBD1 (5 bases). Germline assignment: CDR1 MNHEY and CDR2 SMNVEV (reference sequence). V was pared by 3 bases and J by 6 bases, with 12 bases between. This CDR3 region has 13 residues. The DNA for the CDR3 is TGTGCCAGCAGTTTTGCCAGGGAACGCGAGCAGTACTTC. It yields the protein CASSFAREREQYF.